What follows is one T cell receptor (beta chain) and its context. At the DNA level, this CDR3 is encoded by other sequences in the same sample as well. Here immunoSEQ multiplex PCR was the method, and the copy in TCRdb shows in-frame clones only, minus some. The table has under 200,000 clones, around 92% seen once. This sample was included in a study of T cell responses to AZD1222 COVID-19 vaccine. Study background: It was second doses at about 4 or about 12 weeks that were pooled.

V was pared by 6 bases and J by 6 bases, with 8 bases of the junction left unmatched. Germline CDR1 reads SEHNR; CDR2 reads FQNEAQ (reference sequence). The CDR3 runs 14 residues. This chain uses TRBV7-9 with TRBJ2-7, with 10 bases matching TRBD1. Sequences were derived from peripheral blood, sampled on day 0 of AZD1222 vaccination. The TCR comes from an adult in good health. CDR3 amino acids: CASSLGQGLGEQYF. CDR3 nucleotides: TGTGCCAGCAGTTTGGGACAGGGGCTAGGCGAGCAGTACTTC.